This TCR beta chain was recorded in a study of shared clonotypes between healthy human individuals. Study-wide context: Donors, aged 18 to 49, were two women and a few men. Every donor yielded three CD4 naive, three CD4 memory, two CD8 naive and one CD8 memory plate.

In the source study's methods: Junction-only immunoSEQ sequences carried no quality scores, so filtering differed. Produced via immunoSEQ multiplex PCR; TCRdb's table is partial and in-frame only. That table supplies the V and J calls and clone size; D and trimming were determined from the DNA. The data show some 2,500,000 clones, over 85% seen once. Findings of the study overall: Investigators expected sequencing depth to affect clonotype sharing among donors.

Comments on this clone: As yet, its antigen is unknown.

The V segment lost 4 bases and the J segment 6 bases; nucleotides outside the gene matches: 14. This CDR3 is 17 amino acids long. Germline V gene lookup returns CDR1 SGHDT and CDR2 YYEEEE. The clonotype comes from a man aged 18 to 30 in good health. Some clones in this sample may be carry-over from other donors' samples. Material for sequencing was naive CD4+ T cells from PBMCs. Subset denoted: CD45RA+ positively selected. The gene calls are TRBV5-6 and TRBJ2-1; 9 bases fit TRBD2. The CDR3 nucleotides read TGTGCCAGCAGCGGACGACTCGGCCTAGCGGGACCCAATGAGCAGTTCTTC. It translates to CASSGRLGLAGPNEQFF.